This T cell receptor (beta chain) was identified during a study of blood T cell repertoires in COVID-19. As processed by the authors: Reference gene primer amplification gave estimated nucleated cell counts. Using immunoSEQ multiplex PCR, the repertoire was profiled, and TCRdb retains in-frame clones only, with some absent. That table is the source of V, J and clone size, and D and trimming were worked out from the DNA. The table records 200,000 to 250,000 clones, approximately 90% of them present only once. Germline CDR1 MNHEY, CDR2 SMNVEV (reference sequence). This CDR3 spans 17 amino acids. The J segment lost 0 bases and the V segment lost 7 bases, leaving 13 bases of the junction unmatched. This clone has just a few counts.

The source material was PBMCs or T cells enriched from blood (not recorded which). The sequence was collected from a woman in her twenties or thirties with acute COVID-19. The genes are TRBV27 and TRBJ1-2; TRBD1 matches at 8 bases. The DNA of the CDR3 is TGTGCCAGCAATACCCAGGACAGGGCTTTAGCTAACTATGGCTACACCTTC. It yields the protein CASNTQDRALANYGYTF.